What follows are 28 T cell receptor beta chains derived from one specimen sequenced in a study of OX40 agonist ivuxolimab in advanced cancers. The data were produced by immunoSEQ multiplex PCR, yet TCRdb's version contains in-frame clones alone and is incomplete. Counted here are about 57,000 clones, roughly 93% occurring once; the ten biggest clones make up almost 25%. The specimen comprised CD4+ or CD8+ T cells sorted from blood, sampled in a trial of the OX40 agonist ivuxolimab. The receptors stem from an adult with an advanced solid tumor such as melanoma, head and neck, liver or kidney cancer.

The chain joins TRBV28 to TRBJ2-1; D unresolved. CDR1 is MDHEN, CDR2 SYDVKM, per germline. This CDR3 contains 14 residues. Trimming removed 5 bases at V and 2 bases at J, with 10 bases between. DNA of the CDR3: TGTGCCAGCAGTCTTAACAGTGCCTACAATGAGCAGTTCTTC. This sequence encodes CASSLNSAYNEQFF.

This chain uses TRBV19 with TRBJ1-5, with D maybe TRBD1 (5 bases). The ends were cut back, 4 bases at V and 0 bases at J, with 13 bases in the middle. This CDR3 comprises 16 residues. Germline values: CDR1 LNHDA, CDR2 SQIVND (reference sequence). The chain's CDR3 is CASSRRGENSNQPQHF. In nucleotides, the CDR3 is TGTGCCAGTAGTAGGAGGGGCGAAAATAGCAATCAGCCCCAGCATTTT.

The J gene is TRBJ2-7, the V gene TRBV15; tentative D call: TRBD1 (5 bases). This CDR3 is 15 amino acids long. V was cut by 0 bases and J by 0 bases, with 9 bases left in between. The V gene's germline CDR1 is LNHNV and CDR2 YYDKDF (reference sequence). CDR3 residues: CATSREGHSSYEQYF. The DNA for the CDR3 is TGTGCCACCAGCAGAGAAGGACACAGCTCCTACGAGCAGTACTTC.

CDR3 nucleotide sequence: TGTGCCAGCAGCCAAGAGATCCGAGGGCTCTCTGGAAACACCATATATTTT. Its translation: CASSQEIRGLSGNTIYF. The rearrangement links TRBV14 to TRBJ1-3; D unresolved. This CDR3 has 17 amino acids. Germline-derived CDR1 and CDR2 are SGHDN and FVKESK. Between the trimmed V and J ends, which lost 0 bases and 0 bases, there was a span of 12 bases.

The V and J genes are TRBV4-3 and TRBJ2-3; a possible D gene is TRBD2 (7 bases). This CDR3 has 17 amino acids. Per the germline V gene, CDR1 is LGHNA and CDR2 is YSLEER. Deletions cut 0 bases from V and 3 bases from J, with 16 bases between. CDR3 DNA sequence: TGCGCCAGCAGCCAAGATCACATAGGGAGGGGGACAGATACGCAGTATTTT. Amino acid sequence: CASSQDHIGRGTDTQYF.

The chain has TRBV29-1 and TRBJ2-6, with D perhaps TRBD1 (5 bases). CDR3 length: 15 amino acids. From germline, CDR1 is SQVTM and CDR2 ANQGSEA. Trimming pared 6 bases from V and 1 base from J, leaving 13 bases between. Here the CDR3 reads CSVATDRSGANVLTF. The CDR3 coding sequence is TGCAGCGTCGCGACAGACAGATCTGGGGCCAACGTCCTGACTTTC. Full variable domain (remainder filled in from reference TRBV29-1 and TRBJ2-6): SAVISQKPSRDICQRGTSLTIQCQVDSQVTMMFWYRQQPGQSLTLIATANQGSEATYESGFVIDKFPISRPNLTFSTLTVSNMSPEDSSIYLCSVATDRSGANVLTFGAGSRLTVL.

The chain links TRBV27 to TRBJ1-5; 12 bases line up with TRBD1. V lost 1 base to trimming and J lost 6 bases; unmatched junction nucleotides: 7. Germline CDR1 is MNHEY and CDR2 is SMNVEV (reference sequence). This CDR3 region has 17 residues. The CDR3 sequence: CASSLLAGTGGTQPQHF. The CDR3 DNA reads as TGTGCCAGCAGTTTATTGGCTGGGACAGGGGGCACTCAGCCCCAGCATTTT.

The chain recombines TRBV15 with TRBJ2-5; 8 nucleotides line up with TRBD1. The CDR3 is made up of 17 amino acids. Trimming removed 6 bases from V and 0 bases from J; junction bases left unmatched: 12. Germline CDR1 LNHNV, CDR2 YYDKDF (reference sequence). The CDR3 here is CATSMKPGQVNQETQYF. The CDR3 DNA reads TGTGCCACCAGTATGAAACCGGGACAGGTGAACCAAGAGACCCAGTACTTC. Full variable domain (outside the CDR3, taken from reference TRBV15 and TRBJ2-5): DAMVIQNPRYQVTQFGKPVTLSCSQTLNHNVMYWYQQKSSQAPKLLFHYYDKDFNNEADTPDNFQSRRPNTSFCFLDIRSPGLGDTAMYLCATSMKPGQVNQETQYFGPGTRLLVL.

The chain employs TRBV5-1 and TRBJ1-2; D is unclear. Trimming pared 6 bases from V and 5 bases from J, leaving 17 bases between. CDR3 length: 14 amino acids. CDR1 SGHRS and CDR2 YFSETQ come from the germline V gene. The CDR3: CASTLSSASYGYTF. The CDR3 bases are TGCGCCAGCACCCTATCTTCTGCTAGTTATGGCTACACCTTC.

This chain uses TRBV4-3 with TRBJ2-7; D ambiguous. Trimming left V 0 bases short and J 3 bases short, with 9 bases between. Looked up from germline, CDR1 is LGHNA and CDR2 is YSLEER. The CDR3 has 14 amino acids. As DNA, the CDR3 is TGCGCCAGCAGCCAAGATTGGGGTAGCTACGAGCAGTACTTC. This translates into CASSQDWGSYEQYF.

This clone has more than one count but fewer than ten. The chain employs TRBV28 and TRBJ1-1; possibly TRBD1 for D (6 bases). CDR3 length equals 10 residues. CDR1 and CDR2 (germline): MDHEN, SYDVKM. Trimming stripped 10 bases from V and 8 bases from J, with 11 bases between. CDR3 bases: TGTGCCATCCAAGGGACAGAAGCTTTCTTT. Its protein product is CAIQGTEAFF. Combining the CDR3 with reference TRBV28 and TRBJ1-1 gives the whole variable domain DVKVTQSSRYLVKRTGEKVFLECVQDMDHENMFWYRQDPGLGLRLIYFSYDVKMKEKGDIPEGYSVSREKKERFSLILESASTNQTSMYLCAIQGTEAFFGQGTRLTVV.

This sequence joins TRBV2 and TRBJ2-3, with 10 bases fitting TRBD2. Losses at the gene ends were 9 bases for V and 1 base for J; bases not matched to a gene: 4. The CDR3 is 14 residues long. CDR1 and CDR2 (germline): SNHLY, FYNNEI. CDR3 sequence: CAREGTSGTDTQYF. The CDR3 nucleotides are TGTGCCAGGGAGGGGACTAGCGGCACAGATACGCAGTATTTT.

The chain recombines TRBV10-3 with TRBJ1-5; D gene uncertain. CDR1 is ENHRY and CDR2 is SYGVKD in the germline V gene. The CDR3 covers 16 residues. V was shortened by 3 bases and J by 2 bases, with 14 bases between the two germline ends. The CDR3 sequence: CAISDSRPRGNQPQHF. The CDR3 region has the DNA TGTGCCATCAGTGACTCCCGTCCGCGGGGCAATCAGCCCCAGCATTTT.

This chain uses TRBV4-1 with TRBJ1-1; perhaps TRBD1 as D (5 bases). Germline V CDR1 and CDR2: MGHRA, YSYEKL. The CDR3 sequence is 16 residues long. The ends were cut back, 1 base at V and 3 bases at J, with 15 bases in the middle. The CDR3: CASSQVPGTLDTEAFF. DNA for the CDR3: TGCGCCAGCAGCCAAGTACCCGGGACGTTGGACACTGAAGCTTTCTTT.

The chain joins TRBV13 to TRBJ1-2; D is unresolved. V gave up 0 bases and J gave up 8 bases, with 7 bases separating them. The CDR3 is 12 residues long. Germline V gene data show CDR1 as PRHDT and CDR2 as FYEKMQ (reference sequence). DNA of the CDR3: TGTGCCAGCAGCTTAGGCACGGGCGGCTACACCTTC. Amino acid sequence: CASSLGTGGYTF.

The chain carries TRBV7-2 and TRBJ2-1; 8 positions match TRBD1. CDR3 length: 15 residues. V shed 3 bases, J shed 6 bases, and the junction held 7 bases outside the gene matches. Per germline, CDR1 SGHTA and CDR2 FQGNSA. The CDR3 region is CASSFWTTGGNEQFF. The CDR3 DNA follows: TGTGCCAGCAGCTTCTGGACTACAGGGGGCAATGAGCAGTTCTTC. The full variable domain, its missing parts supplied by reference TRBV7-2 and TRBJ2-1, is GAGVSQSPSNKVTEKGKDVELRCDPISGHTALYWYRQSLGQGLEFLIYFQGNSAPDKSGLPSDRFSAERTGGSVSTLTIQRTQQEDSAVYLCASSFWTTGGNEQFFGPGTRLTVL.

V and J are TRBV2 and TRBJ2-5, with a weak D call TRBD2 (6 bases). The germline V and J ends were trimmed by 7 bases and 0 bases, with 21 bases remaining between them. The germline gives CDR1 SNHLY, CDR2 FYNNEI. This CDR3 spans 17 amino acids. The CDR3 coding sequence is TGTGCCAGCACGCTTGGGATTCTAGCGACCTACCAAGAGACCCAGTACTTC. This sequence encodes CASTLGILATYQETQYF.

The V and J genes are TRBV7-2 and TRBJ2-3; D is unresolved. Germline loops: CDR1 SGHTA, CDR2 FQGNSA. V lost 1 base and J 2 bases, leaving 13 bases between the germline ends. The CDR3 is made up of 16 amino acids. The CDR3 sequence is CASSLGTVASTDTQYF. CDR3 in DNA: TGTGCCAGCAGCTTAGGGACGGTGGCCTCCACAGATACGCAGTATTTT. Full variable domain (outside the CDR3, taken from reference TRBV7-2 and TRBJ2-3): GAGVSQSPSNKVTEKGKDVELRCDPISGHTALYWYRQSLGQGLEFLIYFQGNSAPDKSGLPSDRFSAERTGGSVSTLTIQRTQQEDSAVYLCASSLGTVASTDTQYFGPGTRLTVL.

J is TRBJ2-3 and V is TRBV7-8, with 9 nucleotides matching TRBD2. After removal of 0 bases from V and 7 bases from J, the junction contained 8 bases not matched to a gene. Germline V lookup: CDR1 SGHVS, CDR2 FQNEAQ. This CDR3 has 16 residues. The CDR3 protein is CASSLATIAGAHTQYF. The CDR3 nucleotides are TGTGCCAGCAGCTTAGCGACGATAGCGGGAGCTCATACGCAGTATTTT.

The V and J genes are TRBV27 and TRBJ1-1; D uncertain. The CDR3 is made up of 14 amino acids. Between the trimmed V and J ends, which lost 5 bases and 1 base, there was a span of 11 bases. Per the germline V gene, CDR1 is MNHEY and CDR2 is SMNVEV (reference sequence). The chain's CDR3 is CASSPLPGNTEAFF. The CDR3 DNA follows: TGTGCCAGCAGTCCCCTGCCAGGGAACACTGAAGCTTTCTTT.

This chain links TRBV19 with TRBJ1-5, with 7 bases that match TRBD1. The V segment lost 4 bases and the J segment 5 bases; nucleotides outside the gene matches: 8. The CDR3 spans 15 residues. CDR1 and CDR2 (germline): LNHDA, SQIVND (reference sequence). The CDR3 DNA sequence: TGTGCCAGTAGTACAGGGGGATCCTCCTATCAGCCCCAGCATTTT. Translated, it gives CASSTGGSSYQPQHF.

The chain has TRBV9 and TRBJ1-2; D gene ambiguous. Trimming took off 4 bases at V and 8 bases at J, with 9 bases between the two ends. Germline values: CDR1 SGDLS, CDR2 YYNGEE. This CDR3 contains 11 residues. The DNA for the CDR3 is TGTGCCAGCAGCTCCTCCCACGGCTACACCTTC. Its translation: CASSSSHGYTF.

This sequence joins TRBV7-9 and TRBJ1-2; no clear D. The CDR3 covers 17 residues. The V gene lost 5 bases and the J gene lost 7 bases, with 26 bases spanning the gap. Looked up from germline, CDR1 is SEHNR and CDR2 is FQNEAQ (reference sequence). The CDR3 region is CASSPSVGLLMFGGYTF. The DNA of the CDR3 is TGTGCCAGCAGCCCCTCCGTGGGGTTGCTGATGTTCGGTGGCTACACCTTC.

This chain connects TRBV28 to TRBJ2-4; the D gene could be TRBD1 or TRBD2 (6 bases each). V was trimmed by 7 bases and J by 3 bases, leaving 19 bases between them. The CDR3 is 16 amino acids. Germline V lookup: CDR1 MDHEN, CDR2 SYDVKM. CDR3 in amino acids: CASTHWGAKGKNIQYF. In nucleotides, the CDR3 is TGTGCCAGCACCCACTGGGGGGCTAAGGGCAAAAACATTCAGTACTTC.

The CDR3 nucleotides read TGTGCCAGCAGCCCCCGACAGTTTGGGGAAAATGAAAAACTGTTTTTT. Amino acids: CASSPRQFGENEKLFF. This chain joins TRBV13 and TRBJ1-4; TRBD1 is a possible D gene (5 bases). Germline CDR1 is PRHDT and CDR2 is FYEKMQ (reference sequence). Trimming cost V 5 bases and J 5 bases, with 18 bases left between them. This CDR3 has 16 amino acids.

The genes are TRBV7-9 and TRBJ1-4; TRBD1 agrees at 7 bases. The CDR3 has 15 amino acids. After removal of 5 bases from V and 0 bases from J, the junction contained 3 bases not matched to a gene. The germline gives CDR1 SEHNR, CDR2 FQNEAQ (reference sequence). CDR3 loop: CASSEGTATNEKLFF. CDR3 nucleotides: TGTGCCAGCAGCGAAGGGACAGCAACTAATGAAAAACTGTTTTTT.

Here the CDR3 reads CASSQDTGSSYEQYF. DNA for the CDR3: TGCGCCAGCAGCCAAGATACAGGTTCCTCCTACGAGCAGTACTTC. This chain joins TRBV4-3 and TRBJ2-7, with D perhaps matching TRBD1 (5 bases). Trimming shortened V by 0 bases and J by 0 bases, and 9 bases separated the two germline ends. Germline V lookup: CDR1 LGHNA, CDR2 YSLEER. The CDR3 contains 15 residues.

The rearrangement links TRBV28 to TRBJ2-3; 11 bases are shared with TRBD2. Trimming took 8 bases from V and 0 from J; bases not matched to a gene: 10. This CDR3 has 17 residues. Germline V CDR1 and CDR2: MDHEN, SYDVKM. This CDR3 reads CASLGTSGLASTDTQYF. CDR3 nucleotides: TGTGCCAGCCTAGGGACTAGCGGCCTCGCTAGCACAGATACGCAGTATTTT.